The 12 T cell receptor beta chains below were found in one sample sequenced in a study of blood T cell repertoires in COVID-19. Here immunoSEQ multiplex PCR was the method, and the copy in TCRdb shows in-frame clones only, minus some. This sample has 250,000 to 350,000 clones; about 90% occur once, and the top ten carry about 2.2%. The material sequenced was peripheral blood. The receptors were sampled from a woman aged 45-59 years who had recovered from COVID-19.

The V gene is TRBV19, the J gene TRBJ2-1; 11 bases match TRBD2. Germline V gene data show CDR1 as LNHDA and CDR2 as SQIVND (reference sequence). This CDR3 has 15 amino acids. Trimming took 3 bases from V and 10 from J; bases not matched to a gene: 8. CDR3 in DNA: TGTGCCAGTAGTATGGTAGCGGGAGGGCCATTGGAGCAGTTCTTC. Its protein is CASSMVAGGPLEQFF.

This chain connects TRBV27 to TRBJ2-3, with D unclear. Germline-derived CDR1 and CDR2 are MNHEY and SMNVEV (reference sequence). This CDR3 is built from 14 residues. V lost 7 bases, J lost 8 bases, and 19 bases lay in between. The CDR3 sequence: CASTPSPGVVTQYF. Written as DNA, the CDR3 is TGTGCCAGCACCCCCTCTCCTGGAGTTGTTACGCAGTATTTT.

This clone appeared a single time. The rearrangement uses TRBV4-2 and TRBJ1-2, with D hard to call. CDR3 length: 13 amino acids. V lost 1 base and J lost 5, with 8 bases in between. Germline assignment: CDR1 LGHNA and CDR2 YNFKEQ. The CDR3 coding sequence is TGTGCCAGCAGCCAAGGAGCCGTGTATGGCTACACCTTC. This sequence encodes CASSQGAVYGYTF.

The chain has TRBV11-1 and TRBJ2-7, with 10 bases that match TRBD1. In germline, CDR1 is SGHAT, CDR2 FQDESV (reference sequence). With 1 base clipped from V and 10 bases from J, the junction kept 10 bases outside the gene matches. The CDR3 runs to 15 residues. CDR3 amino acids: CASSLDYGDRGDQYF. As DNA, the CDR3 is TGTGCCAGCAGCTTAGATTACGGGGACAGGGGAGACCAGTACTTC.

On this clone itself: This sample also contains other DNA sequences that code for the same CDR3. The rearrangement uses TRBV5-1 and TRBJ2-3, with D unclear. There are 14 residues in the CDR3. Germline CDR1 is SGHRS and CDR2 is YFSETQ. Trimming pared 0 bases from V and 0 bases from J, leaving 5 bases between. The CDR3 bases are TGCGCCAGCAGCTTGGCCCTTAGCACAGATACGCAGTATTTT. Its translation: CASSLALSTDTQYF.

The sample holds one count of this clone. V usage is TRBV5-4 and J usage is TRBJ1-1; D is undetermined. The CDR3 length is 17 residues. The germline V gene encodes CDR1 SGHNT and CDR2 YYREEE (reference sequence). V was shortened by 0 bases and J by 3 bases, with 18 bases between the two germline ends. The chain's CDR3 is CASSLDVDTRGYTEAFF. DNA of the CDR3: TGTGCCAGCAGCTTGGATGTAGACACCCGGGGTTACACTGAAGCTTTCTTT.

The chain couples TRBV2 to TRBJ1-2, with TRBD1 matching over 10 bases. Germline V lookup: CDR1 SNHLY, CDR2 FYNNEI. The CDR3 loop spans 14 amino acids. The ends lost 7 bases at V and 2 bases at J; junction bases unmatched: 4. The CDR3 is CASKGTGANYGYTF. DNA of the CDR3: TGTGCCAGCAAGGGGACAGGGGCCAACTATGGCTACACCTTC. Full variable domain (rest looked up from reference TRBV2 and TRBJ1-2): EPEVTQTPSHQVTQMGQEVILRCVPISNHLYFYWYRQILGQKVEFLVSFYNNEISEKSEIFDDQFSVERPDGSNFTLKIRSTKLEDSAMYFCASKGTGANYGYTFGSGTRLTVV.

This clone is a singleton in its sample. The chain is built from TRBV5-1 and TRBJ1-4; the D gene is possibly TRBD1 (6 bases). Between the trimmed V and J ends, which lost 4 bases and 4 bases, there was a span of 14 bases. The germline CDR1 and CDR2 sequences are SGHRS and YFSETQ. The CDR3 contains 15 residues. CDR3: CASSPVQGSNEKLFF. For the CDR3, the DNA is TGCGCCAGCAGCCCGGTTCAGGGGAGTAATGAAAAACTGTTTTTT.

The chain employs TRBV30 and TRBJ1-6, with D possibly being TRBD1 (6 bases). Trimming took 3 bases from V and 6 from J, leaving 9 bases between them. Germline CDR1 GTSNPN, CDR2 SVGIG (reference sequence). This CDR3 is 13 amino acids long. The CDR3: CAWRDRGNSPLHF. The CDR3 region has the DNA TGTGCCTGGAGGGACAGAGGTAATTCACCCCTCCACTTT.

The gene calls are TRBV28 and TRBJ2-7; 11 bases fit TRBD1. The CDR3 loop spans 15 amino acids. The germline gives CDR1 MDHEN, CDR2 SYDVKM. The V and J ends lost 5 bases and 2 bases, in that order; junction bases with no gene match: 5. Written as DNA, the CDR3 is TGTGCCAGCAGTACCGGGACAGGGGGGACCTACGAGCAGTACTTC. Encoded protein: CASSTGTGGTYEQYF.

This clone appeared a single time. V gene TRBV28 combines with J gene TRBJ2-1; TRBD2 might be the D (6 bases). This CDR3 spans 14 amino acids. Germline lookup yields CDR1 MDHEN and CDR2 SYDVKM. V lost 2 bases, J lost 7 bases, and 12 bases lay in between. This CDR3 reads CASSLGGPANEQFF. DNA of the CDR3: TGTGCCAGCAGTTTAGGAGGGCCGGCAAATGAGCAGTTCTTC.

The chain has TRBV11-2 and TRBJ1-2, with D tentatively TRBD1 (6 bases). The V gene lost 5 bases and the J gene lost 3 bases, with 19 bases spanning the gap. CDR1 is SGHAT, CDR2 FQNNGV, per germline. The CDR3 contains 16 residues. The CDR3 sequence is CASSLPSGQRYYGYTF. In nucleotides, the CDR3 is TGTGCCAGCAGCCTCCCCTCCGGACAGCGGTACTATGGCTACACCTTC. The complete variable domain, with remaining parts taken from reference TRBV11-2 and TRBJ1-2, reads EAGVAQSPRYKIIEKRQSVAFWCNPISGHATLYWYQQILGQGPKLLIQFQNNGVVDDSQLPKDRFSAERLKGVDSTLKIQPAKLEDSAVYLCASSLPSGQRYYGYTFGSGTRLTVV.